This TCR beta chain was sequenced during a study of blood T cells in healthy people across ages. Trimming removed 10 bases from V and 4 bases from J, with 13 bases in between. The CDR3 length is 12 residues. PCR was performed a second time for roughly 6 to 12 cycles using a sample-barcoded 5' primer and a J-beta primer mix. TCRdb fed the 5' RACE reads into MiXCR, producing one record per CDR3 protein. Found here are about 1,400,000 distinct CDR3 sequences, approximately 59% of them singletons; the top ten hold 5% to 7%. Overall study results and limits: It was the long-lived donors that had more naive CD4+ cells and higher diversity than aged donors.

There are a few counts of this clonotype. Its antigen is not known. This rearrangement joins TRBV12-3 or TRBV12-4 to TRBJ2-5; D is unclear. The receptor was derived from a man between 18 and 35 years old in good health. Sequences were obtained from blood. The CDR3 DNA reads TGTGCCACCGTAAGCGATACAGAGACCCAGTACTTC. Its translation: CATVSDTETQYF.